Each of the 3 T cell receptor beta chains below was sequenced from the same sample in a study of PD-L1 blockade in urothelial cancer. The assay was immunoSEQ multiplex PCR, and TCRdb's table has in-frame clones only and misses some. The sample carries roughly 17,000 clones, 75% to 90% recorded once. Stated time point: pretreatment peripheral blood. Source: PBMCs, taken around atezolizumab (anti-PD-L1) treatment. Receptor source: a man in his 70s with urothelial cancer.

The J gene is TRBJ1-2, the V gene TRBV19; D ambiguous. This CDR3 spans 15 amino acids. From germline, CDR1 is LNHDA and CDR2 SQIVND (reference sequence). Trimming took off 0 bases at V and 2 bases at J, with 10 bases between the two ends. The chain's CDR3 is CASSIDINTNYGYTF. In nucleotides, the CDR3 is TGTGCCAGTAGTATAGATATAAACACAAACTATGGCTACACCTTC.

The gene calls are TRBV18 and TRBJ2-5; 9 bases align to TRBD1. V lost 2 bases and J lost 4; bases outside the gene matches: 14. Germline CDR1 and CDR2: KGHSH and LQKENI. CDR3 length: 18 residues. CDR3 DNA sequence: TGTGCCAGCTCACCAGGATTGGTTGGACAGGGGAGGCGAGAGACCCAGTACTTC. Translated, it gives CASSPGLVGQGRRETQYF.

CDR3 bases: TGTGCCAGCAGTGACACTAGCGGGGGGTCAGATACGCAGTATTTT. Amino acid sequence: CASSDTSGGSDTQYF. The chain uses TRBV6-4 and TRBJ2-3, with 12 bases matching TRBD2. The CDR3 runs 15 residues. Germline loops: CDR1 MRHNA, CDR2 SNTAGT. V was clipped by 2 bases and J by 4 bases; unmatched bases: 1.